Each of the 15 T cell receptor beta chains below was sequenced from the same sample in a study of shared clonotypes between healthy human individuals. Assay: immunoSEQ multiplex PCR; the TCRdb copy retains only in-frame clones and omits some. Of 2,500,000 or so clones listed, 93% are singletons. The sequenced sample consisted of naive CD4+ T cells from PBMCs. Subset specified: CD45RA+ positively selected. The receptors were sampled from a man aged 18 to 35 in good health. Some clones in this sample may be carry-over from other donors' samples.

The V gene is TRBV30, the J gene TRBJ1-1; tentative D call: TRBD1 (5 bases). Germline-derived CDR1 and CDR2 are GTSNPN and SVGIG (reference sequence). This CDR3 is built from 13 residues. V gave up 3 bases and J gave up 5 bases, with 13 bases separating them. The CDR3 reads CAWRDSWETEAFF. As DNA, the CDR3 is TGTGCCTGGAGAGACAGTTGGGAAACTGAAGCTTTCTTT.

J is TRBJ2-2 and V is TRBV28, with D unresolved. The CDR3 length is 16 residues. The germline V gene encodes CDR1 MDHEN and CDR2 SYDVKM. V dropped 2 bases and J dropped 4 bases, with 14 bases sitting between them. CDR3 sequence: CASSLDPSRPTGELFF. The DNA of the CDR3 is TGTGCCAGCAGTTTAGACCCGTCTAGGCCCACCGGGGAGCTGTTTTTT.

The chain is built from TRBV4-3 and TRBJ1-1, with a possible D match to TRBD1 (5 bases). This CDR3 contains 15 residues. V lost 3 bases and J 3 bases, leaving 14 bases between the germline ends. Germline V lookup: CDR1 LGHNA, CDR2 YSLEER. CDR3 sequence (DNA): TGCGCCAGCAGCCAGGCGGCAGGGACGTACACTGAAGCTTTCTTT. The encoded protein is CASSQAAGTYTEAFF.

The genes are TRBV2 and TRBJ2-7; TRBD1 agrees at 8 bases. Germline assignment: CDR1 SNHLY and CDR2 FYNNEI. This CDR3 is built from 13 residues. After removal of 8 bases from V and 2 bases from J, the junction contained 5 bases not matched to a gene. The CDR3, as DNA: TGTGCCAGCGACAGGGGTGTCCCCTACGAGCAGTACTTC. This encodes CASDRGVPYEQYF.

In its sample, this clone was seen once. The chain joins TRBV6-5 to TRBJ1-1; D unresolved. V was clipped by 2 bases and J by 5 bases, with 12 bases between them. The CDR3 loop spans 14 amino acids. Germline loops: CDR1 MNHEY, CDR2 SVGAGI. The CDR3 sequence is CASSYGPASTEAFF. CDR3 DNA sequence: TGTGCCAGCAGTTACGGGCCGGCTAGTACTGAAGCTTTCTTT.

V gene TRBV15 combines with J gene TRBJ1-1; D is possibly TRBD1 (6 bases). This CDR3 has 14 amino acids. V was cut by 3 bases and J by 9 bases, with 17 bases left in between. Germline V gene data show CDR1 as LNHNV and CDR2 as YYDKDF (reference sequence). CDR3 sequence (DNA): TGTGCCACCAGCAGGGACAGCAACAGGGTAAAAGCTTTCTTT. This sequence encodes CATSRDSNRVKAFF.

The rearrangement joins TRBV6-5 to TRBJ1-1; a possible D gene is TRBD1 (6 bases). This CDR3 contains 14 residues. From germline, CDR1 is MNHEY and CDR2 SVGAGI. V gave up 7 bases and J gave up 0 bases, with 12 bases separating them. CDR3 DNA: TGTGCCAGCATAAAGGGGGGCATGAACACTGAAGCTTTCTTT. It specifies CASIKGGMNTEAFF.

The chain joins TRBV7-2 to TRBJ2-5; 13 nucleotides match TRBD2. This CDR3 has 17 residues. Unmatched junction bases numbered 10, after V lost 5 bases and J lost 4 bases. Germline V CDR1 and CDR2: SGHTA, FQGNSA. In nucleotides, the CDR3 is TGTGCCAGCAGCCCAGGCGGAGGACTAGCGGGAGTAGAGACCCAGTACTTC. As protein: CASSPGGGLAGVETQYF.

As DNA, the CDR3 is TGTGCCACCACGACCCCCCACACAGATACGCAGTATTTT. This encodes CATTTPHTDTQYF. The J gene is TRBJ2-3, the V gene TRBV6-1, with D unresolved. Looked up from germline, CDR1 is MNHNS and CDR2 is SASEGT. Trimming shortened V by 10 bases and J by 2 bases, and 13 bases separated the two germline ends. This CDR3 contains 13 residues.

This chain links TRBV4-2 with TRBJ2-2, with a tentative D call TRBD1 (6 bases). In germline, CDR1 is LGHNA, CDR2 YNFKEQ. Trimming took 3 bases from V and 5 from J, leaving 10 bases between them. CDR3 length: 14 residues. This CDR3 is CASSQRGRTGELFF. In DNA, the CDR3 is TGTGCCAGCAGCCAGAGGGGGAGAACCGGGGAGCTGTTTTTT.

This clone was detected only once. The J gene is TRBJ2-1, the V gene TRBV28; TRBD1 is a possible D gene (6 bases). Per germline, CDR1 MDHEN and CDR2 SYDVKM. V lost 7 bases and J 6 bases, leaving 16 bases between the germline ends. CDR3 length: 14 amino acids. CDR3 loop: CASISPSQGNEQFF. The CDR3 bases are TGTGCCAGCATATCTCCTTCACAGGGCAATGAGCAGTTCTTC. The full variable domain, its missing parts supplied by reference TRBV28 and TRBJ2-1, is DVKVTQSSRYLVKRTGEKVFLECVQDMDHENMFWYRQDPGLGLRLIYFSYDVKMKEKGDIPEGYSVSREKKERFSLILESASTNQTSMYLCASISPSQGNEQFFGPGTRLTVL.

The chain uses TRBV15 and TRBJ2-7; D remains ambiguous. V was trimmed by 4 bases and J by 4 bases, leaving 8 bases between them. In germline, CDR1 is LNHNV, CDR2 YYDKDF (reference sequence). CDR3 size: 12 residues. The CDR3 protein is CATSTRDYEQYF. In DNA, the CDR3 is TGTGCCACCAGCACGCGTGATTACGAGCAGTACTTC.

The gene calls are TRBV5-1 and TRBJ1-4, with TRBD1 matching 9 bases. This CDR3 spans 14 amino acids. Germline CDR1 is SGHRS and CDR2 is YFSETQ. J gave up 7 bases and V 5 bases, and 6 bases lay outside the gene matches. Written as DNA, the CDR3 is TGCGCCAGCAGGTTAGGACAGGGGAGTGAAAAACTGTTTTTT. The encoded protein is CASRLGQGSEKLFF.

Points on this clone: One end of the junction does not line up with germline, which may come from a read error. This sequence joins TRBV19 and TRBJ2-1; 8 nucleotides agree with TRBD2. Germline V gives CDR1 LNHDA, CDR2 SQIVND (reference sequence). CDR3 length: 13 residues. CDR3 loop: CASGIAGPYEQFF. The CDR3 DNA is TGTGCCAGTGGTATAGCGGGGCCTTACGAGCAGTTCTTC. The full variable domain, its missing parts supplied by reference TRBV19 and TRBJ2-1, is DGGITQSPKYLFRKEGQNVTLSCEQNLNHDAMYWYRQDPGQGLRLIYYSQIVNDFQKGDIAEGYSVSREKKESFPLTVTSAQKNPTAFYLCASGIAGPYEQFFGPGTRLTVL.

The chain uses TRBV7-8 and TRBJ1-4, with unresolved D. V lost 5 bases and J 10 bases, leaving 11 bases between the germline ends. The CDR3 is 12 amino acids. Germline CDR1 and CDR2: SGHVS and FQNEAQ. CDR3 sequence reads: CASSRTSTKLFF. The CDR3 DNA is TGTGCCAGCAGCCGTACGTCGACAAAACTGTTTTTT.